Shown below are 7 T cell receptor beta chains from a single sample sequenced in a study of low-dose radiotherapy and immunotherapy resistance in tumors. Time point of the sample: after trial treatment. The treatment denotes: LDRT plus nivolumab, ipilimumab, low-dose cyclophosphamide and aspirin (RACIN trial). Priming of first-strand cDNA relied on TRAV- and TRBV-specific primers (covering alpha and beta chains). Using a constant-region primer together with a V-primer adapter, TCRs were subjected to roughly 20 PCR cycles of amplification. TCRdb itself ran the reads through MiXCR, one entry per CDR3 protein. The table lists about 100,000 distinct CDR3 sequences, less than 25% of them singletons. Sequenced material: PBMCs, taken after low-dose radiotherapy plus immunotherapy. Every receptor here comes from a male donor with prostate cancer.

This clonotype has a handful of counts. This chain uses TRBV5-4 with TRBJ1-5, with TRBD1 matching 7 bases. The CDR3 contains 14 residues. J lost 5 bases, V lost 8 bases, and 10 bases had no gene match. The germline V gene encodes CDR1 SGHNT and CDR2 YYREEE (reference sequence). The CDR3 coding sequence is TGTGCCAGTTCCGGGACAGATCTCTATCAGCCCCAGCATTTT. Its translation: CASSGTDLYQPQHF.

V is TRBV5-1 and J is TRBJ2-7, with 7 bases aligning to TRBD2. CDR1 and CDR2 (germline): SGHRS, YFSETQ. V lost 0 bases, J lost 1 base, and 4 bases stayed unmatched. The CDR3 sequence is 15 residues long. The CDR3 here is CASSLGGGPSYEQYF. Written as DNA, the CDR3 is TGCGCCAGCAGCTTGGGCGGGGGTCCGTCCTACGAGCAGTACTTC. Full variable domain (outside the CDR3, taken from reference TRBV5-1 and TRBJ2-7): KAGVTQTPRYLIKTRGQQVTLSCSPISGHRSVSWYQQTPGQGLQFLFEYFSETQRNKGNFPGRFSGRQFSNSRSEMNVSTLELGDSALYLCASSLGGGPSYEQYFGPGTRLTVT.

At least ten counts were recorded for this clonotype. In nucleotides, the CDR3 is TGTGCCAGCAGCGTAGCCCGGACAGTAGCCACAGATACGCAGTATTTT. Amino acids: CASSVARTVATDTQYF. The genes are TRBV9 and TRBJ2-3; TRBD1 is a possible D gene (6 bases). Germline V CDR1 and CDR2: SGDLS, YYNGEE. This CDR3 comprises 16 residues. Trimming cost V 0 bases and J 2 bases, with 13 bases left between them.

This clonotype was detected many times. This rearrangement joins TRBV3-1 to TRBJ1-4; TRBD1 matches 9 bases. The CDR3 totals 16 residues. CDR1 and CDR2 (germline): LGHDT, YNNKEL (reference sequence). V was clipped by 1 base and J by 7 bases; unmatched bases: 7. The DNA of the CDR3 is TGTGCCAGCAGCCAAGGGAGGGACAGGGACGTTGAAAAACTGTTTTTT. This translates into CASSQGRDRDVEKLFF.

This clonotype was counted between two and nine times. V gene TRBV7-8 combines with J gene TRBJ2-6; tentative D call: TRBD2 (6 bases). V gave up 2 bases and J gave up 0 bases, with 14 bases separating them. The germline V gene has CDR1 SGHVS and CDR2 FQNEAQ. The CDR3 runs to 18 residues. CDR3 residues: CASSLTGIGGSGANVLTF. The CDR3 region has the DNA TGTGCCAGCAGCTTAACGGGGATCGGGGGCTCTGGGGCCAACGTCCTGACTTTC.

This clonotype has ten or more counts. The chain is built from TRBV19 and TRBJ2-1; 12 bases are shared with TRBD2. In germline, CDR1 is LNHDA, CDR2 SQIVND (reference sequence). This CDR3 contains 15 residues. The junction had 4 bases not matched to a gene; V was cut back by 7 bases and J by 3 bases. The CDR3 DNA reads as TGTGCCAGTATGGGGACTAGCGGGCGCTACAATGAGCAGTTCTTC. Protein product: CASMGTSGRYNEQFF.

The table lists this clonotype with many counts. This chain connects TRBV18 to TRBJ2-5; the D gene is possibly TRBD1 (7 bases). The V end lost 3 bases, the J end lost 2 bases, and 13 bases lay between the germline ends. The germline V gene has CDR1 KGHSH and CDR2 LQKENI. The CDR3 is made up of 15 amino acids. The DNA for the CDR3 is TGTGCCAGCTCACCCGCGGGACAGCTACAAGAGACCCAGTACTTC. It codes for CASSPAGQLQETQYF.